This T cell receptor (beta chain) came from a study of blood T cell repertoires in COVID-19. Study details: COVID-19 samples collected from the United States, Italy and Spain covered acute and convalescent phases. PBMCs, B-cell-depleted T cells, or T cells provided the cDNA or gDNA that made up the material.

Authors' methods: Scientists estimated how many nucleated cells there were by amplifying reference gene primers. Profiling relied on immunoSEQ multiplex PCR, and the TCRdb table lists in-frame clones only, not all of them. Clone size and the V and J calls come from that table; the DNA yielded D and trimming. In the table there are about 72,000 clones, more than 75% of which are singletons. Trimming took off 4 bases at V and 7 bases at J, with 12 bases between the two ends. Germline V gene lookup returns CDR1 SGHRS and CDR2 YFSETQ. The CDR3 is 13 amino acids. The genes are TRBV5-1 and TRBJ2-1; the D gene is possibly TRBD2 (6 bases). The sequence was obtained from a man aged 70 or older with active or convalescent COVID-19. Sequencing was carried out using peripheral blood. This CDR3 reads CASSVGTPNEQFF. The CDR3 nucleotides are TGCGCCAGCAGCGTCGGGACTCCTAATGAGCAGTTCTTC.